The clone carrying this T cell receptor beta chain showed up just a few times. Trimming took off 3 bases at V and 3 bases at J, with 2 bases between the two ends. Germline-derived CDR1 and CDR2 are KGHSH and LQKENI. The CDR3 has 11 amino acids. Amplification used 60 Vbeta primers and 13 Jbeta primers. Here immunoSEQ multiplex PCR was the method, and the copy in TCRdb shows in-frame clones only, minus some. The sample lists fewer than 150,000 clones, 78% seen once, with roughly 6.2% in the top ten. The sample is drawn from a study of cytomegalovirus exposure and HLA in healthy donors. The receptor's source is a woman aged 40 to 50 in good health and CMV-seropositive. The chain combines TRBV18 with TRBJ2-5; D not certain. Input material: PBMCs. The CDR3 here is CASSPEETQYF. CDR3 in DNA: TGTGCCAGCTCACCCGAAGAGACCCAGTACTTC. The full variable domain, with the rest looked up from reference TRBV18 and TRBJ2-5, is NAGVMQNPRHLVRRRGQEARLRCSPMKGHSHVYWYRQLPEEGLKFMVYLQKENIIDESGMPKERFSAEFPKEGPSILRIQQVVRGDSAAYFCASSPEETQYFGPGTRLLVL.